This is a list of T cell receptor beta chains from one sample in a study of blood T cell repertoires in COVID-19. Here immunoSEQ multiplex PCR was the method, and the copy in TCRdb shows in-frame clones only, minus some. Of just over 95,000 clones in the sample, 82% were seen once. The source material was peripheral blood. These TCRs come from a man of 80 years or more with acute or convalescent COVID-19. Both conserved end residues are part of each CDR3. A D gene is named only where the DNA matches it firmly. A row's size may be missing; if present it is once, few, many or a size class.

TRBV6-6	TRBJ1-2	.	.	TGTGCCAGCAGTTCCCCGGGGGAGGGCGGCTATGGCTACACCTTC	CASSSPGEGGYGYTF
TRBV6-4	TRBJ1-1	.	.	TGTGCCAGCAGTGACGCCCACGGTGAGGTGGCTTTCTTT	CASSDAHGEVAFF
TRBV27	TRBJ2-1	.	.	TGTGCCAGCAGACCACCGGGAATTACCTACAATGAGCAGTTCTTC	CASRPPGITYNEQFF
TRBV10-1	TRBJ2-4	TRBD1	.	TGCGCCAGCAGCCCGGGACAGGGGGGAAGAAACATTCAGTACTTC	CASSPGQGGRNIQYF
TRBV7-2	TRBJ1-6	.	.	TGTGCCAGCAGCTTAGACAGCTATAATTCACCCCTCCACTTT	CASSLDSYNSPLHF
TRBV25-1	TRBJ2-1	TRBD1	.	TGTGCCAGCAGTCCCTCCCGGGACAGGGTATACAATGAGCAGTTCTTC	CASSPSRDRVYNEQFF
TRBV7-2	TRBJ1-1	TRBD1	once	TGTGCCAGCAGCCCGGGACAGAGGAACACTGAAGCTTTCTTT	CASSPGQRNTEAFF
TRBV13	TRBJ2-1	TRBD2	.	TGTGCCAGCAGCCCGAGGACTAGCGGGGGGGCCGGGCCCAACTACAATGAGCAGTTCTTC	CASSPRTSGGAGPNYNEQFF
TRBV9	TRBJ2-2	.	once	TGTGCCAGCAGCGTAGAATGGACAGCTGCGAACACCGGGGAGCTGTTTTTT	CASSVEWTAANTGELFF
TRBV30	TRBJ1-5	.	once	TGTGCCTGGAGTGTATCCCGACAACCCCGTCAGCCCCAGCATTTT	CAWSVSRQPRQPQHF
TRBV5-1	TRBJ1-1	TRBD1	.	TGCGCCAGCAGCTTGGCCGGTCAGGGGGAGAACACTGAAGCTTTCTTT	CASSLAGQGENTEAFF
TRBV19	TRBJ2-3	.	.	TGTGCCAGTAGTATCGTGGGAGTTGGCCCAGATACGCAGTATTTT	CASSIVGVGPDTQYF
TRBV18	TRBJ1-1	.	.	TGTGCCAGTAGCAGGGAATCGAGCACTGAAGCTTTCTTT	CASSRESSTEAFF
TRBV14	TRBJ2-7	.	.	TGTGCCAGCAGCCAAGGAGTGAGCTCCTACGAGCAGTACTTC	CASSQGVSSYEQYF
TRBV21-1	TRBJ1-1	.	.	TGTGCCAGCAGCACCCCGGACAGGGGGCTCGCTGAAGCTTTCTTT	CASSTPDRGLAEAFF
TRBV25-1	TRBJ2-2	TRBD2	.	TGTGCCAGCAGTCCCCGACTAGCGGGGGGCCGCGCCGGGGAGCTGTTTTTT	CASSPRLAGGRAGELFF
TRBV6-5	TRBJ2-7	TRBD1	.	TGTGCCAGCAGTTTGGGGACAGGGCTGCCCGAGCAGTACTTC	CASSLGTGLPEQYF
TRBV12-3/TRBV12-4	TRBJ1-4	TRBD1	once	TGTGCCAGCAAGGACAGGGCGCGGGAAAAACTGTTTTTT	CASKDRAREKLFF
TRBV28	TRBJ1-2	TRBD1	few	TGTGCCAGCAGACAGGGGGCCCCCCTCACCTTC	CASRQGAPLTF
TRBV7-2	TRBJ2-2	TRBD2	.	TGTGCCAGCAGCTTCTTTAGCCTTCTAGCGGACACCGGGGAGCTGTTTTTT	CASSFFSLLADTGELFF
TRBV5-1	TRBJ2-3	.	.	TGCGCCAGCACCCGGACATCTGGAGGGGATACGCAGTATTTT	CASTRTSGGDTQYF
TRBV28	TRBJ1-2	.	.	TGTGCCAGCAGTCGACAGGTCCGAGGAGGCTACACCTTC	CASSRQVRGGYTF
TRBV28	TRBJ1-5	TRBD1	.	TGTGCCAGCAGTCTACAGGGGGAGAATCAGCCCCAGCATTTT	CASSLQGENQPQHF
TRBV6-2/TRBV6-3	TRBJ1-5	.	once	TGTGCCAGCAGTTCTTATGGTAAAGGGGAAGTCAATCAGCCCCAGCATTTT	CASSSYGKGEVNQPQHF
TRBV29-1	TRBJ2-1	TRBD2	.	TGCAGCGGCCGGACTAGCGGGAGCAATGAGCAGTTCTTC	CSGRTSGSNEQFF
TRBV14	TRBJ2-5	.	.	TGTGCCAGCAGCCAGAAATTGAGGGAGACCCAGTACTTC	CASSQKLRETQYF
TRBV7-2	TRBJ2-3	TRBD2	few	TGTGCCAGCAGCCGGGGACTAGCGGGGGTCTCGGGGGATACGCAGTATTTT	CASSRGLAGVSGDTQYF
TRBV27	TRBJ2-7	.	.	TGTGCCAGCAGTTCCTTCGGGGGTCCCTCGAGCTCCTACGAGCAGTACTTC	CASSSFGGPSSSYEQYF
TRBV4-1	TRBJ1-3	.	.	TGCGCCAGCAGCCAAGATCGAGGGGGATCTGGAAACACCATATATTTT	CASSQDRGGSGNTIYF
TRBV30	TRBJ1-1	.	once	TGTGCCTGGAGTAGAACGGAGGTCACTGAAGCTTTCTTT	CAWSRTEVTEAFF
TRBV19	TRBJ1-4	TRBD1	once	TGTGCCAGTAGTTCCCGGACAGGGGGGGATGAAAAACTGTTTTTT	CASSSRTGGDEKLFF
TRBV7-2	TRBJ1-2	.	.	TGTGCCAGCAGCCCACGCCGGGGAAGGGACTATGGCTACACCTTC	CASSPRRGRDYGYTF
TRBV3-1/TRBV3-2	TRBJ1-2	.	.	TGTGCCAGCAGCTCCGCACAGGGCCGTGGCTACACCTTC	CASSSAQGRGYTF
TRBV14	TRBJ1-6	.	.	TGTGCCAGCAGCCTACACACGGGTGCGAATTCACCCCTCCACTTT	CASSLHTGANSPLHF
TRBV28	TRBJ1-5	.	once	TGTGCCAGCATCACAGACAGGTCTCATCAGCCCCAGCATTTT	CASITDRSHQPQHF
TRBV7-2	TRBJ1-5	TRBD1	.	TGTGCCAGCAGCCAGGGACAGGGCAGGGGGCCCCAGCATTTT	CASSQGQGRGPQHF
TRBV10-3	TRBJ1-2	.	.	TGTGCCATCAACGGAGGGAGCCCTAACTATGGCTACACCTTC	CAINGGSPNYGYTF
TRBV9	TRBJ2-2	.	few	TGTGCCAGCACCTTTAGTCAGGGGAACGGGGAGCTGTTTTTT	CASTFSQGNGELFF
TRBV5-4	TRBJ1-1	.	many	TGTGCCAGCAGCTTAATGGGGACTAACACTGAAGCTTTCTTT	CASSLMGTNTEAFF
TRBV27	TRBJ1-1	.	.	TGTGCCAGCAGTTTAAGGAGGGTCGCTGAAGCTTTCTTT	CASSLRRVAEAFF
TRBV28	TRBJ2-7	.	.	TGTGCCAGCAGCCCAACCGGGGGAGGGGGCTACGAGCAGTACTTC	CASSPTGGGGYEQYF
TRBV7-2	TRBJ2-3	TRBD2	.	TGTGCCAGCAGCCCCGCCGGGACTAGACAAACAGATACGCAGTATTTT	CASSPAGTRQTDTQYF
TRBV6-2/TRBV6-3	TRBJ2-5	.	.	TGTGCCAGCAGTTACGGTGGGGCGAGGGAGACCCAGTACTTC	CASSYGGARETQYF
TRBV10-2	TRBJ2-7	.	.	TGCGCCAGCAGTCTACAGCACTACGAGCAGTACTTC	CASSLQHYEQYF
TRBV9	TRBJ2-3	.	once	TGTGCCAGCAGCCTAAAGGGGGGGGGTATCGGCACAGATACGCAGTATTTT	CASSLKGGGIGTDTQYF
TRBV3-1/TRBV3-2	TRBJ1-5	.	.	TGTGCCAGCAGCCAGGGGGGTGGCCAGCCCCAGCATTTT	CASSQGGGQPQHF